The 21 T cell receptor beta chains below were found in one sample sequenced in a study of naive and memory T cell subsets. The beta constant-region primer was an equimolar mix of two oligonucleotides covering TRBC1 and TRBC2. Four rounds of PCR amplified the ligated cDNA using nested alpha and beta constant-region primers plus SP2. Each CDR3 protein gets one entry after TCRdb re-called the UMI-ligation and nested PCR reads with MiXCR. The table records more than 100,000 distinct CDR3 sequences, about 36% of them present only once. Sequenced: central memory CD4+ T cells from blood. Every receptor here comes from a human donor in good health.

This chain links TRBV7-3 with TRBJ2-1; unclear D gene. From germline, CDR1 is SGHTA and CDR2 FQGTGA. There are 15 residues in the CDR3. V was clipped by 5 bases and J by 2 bases, with 13 bases between them. CDR3 sequence reads: CASSPSGETYNEQFF. The CDR3 bases are TGTGCCAGCAGCCCCTCTGGCGAAACCTACAATGAGCAGTTCTTC.

V gene TRBV15 combines with J gene TRBJ1-1; D is possibly TRBD1 (5 bases). Trimming shortened V by 5 bases and J by 0 bases, and 7 bases separated the two germline ends. Germline loops: CDR1 LNHNV, CDR2 YYDKDF (reference sequence). The CDR3 spans 13 residues. The CDR3 region is CATSGGMNTEAFF. The CDR3 bases are TGTGCCACCAGCGGGGGGATGAACACTGAAGCTTTCTTT.

This chain links TRBV12-3 or TRBV12-4 with TRBJ2-5; D is unresolved. V shed 6 bases and J shed 2 bases, with 10 bases lying between them. This CDR3 is built from 13 residues. This chain's CDR3 is CASSRARQETQYF. In DNA form, the CDR3 reads TGTGCCAGCAGCCGCGCTAGGCAAGAGACCCAGTACTTC.

The chain employs TRBV10-3 and TRBJ1-2, with 7 nucleotides matching TRBD1. Germline V gene sequence: CDR1 ENHRY, CDR2 SYGVKD. The ends lost 7 bases at V and 3 bases at J; junction bases unmatched: 8. The CDR3 has 14 amino acids. The DNA of the CDR3 is TGTGCCATCAACCAAAAAGGACAGGACTATGGCTACACCTTC. As protein: CAINQKGQDYGYTF.

The chain couples TRBV18 to TRBJ1-5; D perhaps matches TRBD1 (5 bases). Trimming removed 2 bases at V and 6 bases at J, with 11 bases between. Germline lookup yields CDR1 KGHSH and CDR2 LQKENI. The CDR3 length is 14 residues. The CDR3 sequence is CASSPGRAGQPQHF. Here the CDR3 DNA reads TGTGCCAGCTCACCAGGCAGGGCGGGTCAGCCCCAGCATTTT.

This clonotype was seen repeatedly, ten times or more. This chain uses TRBV7-9 with TRBJ2-2; D not certain. This CDR3 comprises 14 residues. Germline V gene lookup returns CDR1 SEHNR and CDR2 FQNEAQ (reference sequence). V lost 5 bases, J lost 3 bases, and 10 bases lay in between. The DNA of the CDR3 is TGTGCCAGCAGCCCGGACGGATACACCGGGGAGCTGTTTTTT. Translation: CASSPDGYTGELFF.

CDR3 bases: TGTGCCAGCACCTCTTCCAGGGGCTACACCTTC. Translating it yields CASTSSRGYTF. The V call is TRBV2, the J call TRBJ1-2; D remains ambiguous. From germline, CDR1 is SNHLY and CDR2 FYNNEI. Trimming cost V 7 bases and J 8 bases, with 11 bases left between them. This CDR3 has 11 residues.

V gene TRBV19 combines with J gene TRBJ2-1, with 9 bases aligning to TRBD1. The junction had 10 bases not matched to a gene; V was cut back by 4 bases and J by 6 bases. The CDR3 loop spans 16 amino acids. In germline, CDR1 is LNHDA, CDR2 SQIVND (reference sequence). CDR3 sequence reads: CASSKYTGTGFNEQFF. The CDR3, as DNA: TGTGCCAGTAGTAAATACACCGGGACAGGGTTCAATGAGCAGTTCTTC.

V usage is TRBV6-5 and J usage is TRBJ1-2; D possibly corresponds to TRBD1 (6 bases). Germline-derived CDR1 and CDR2 are MNHEY and SVGAGI. CDR3 length: 13 residues. With 5 bases removed from V and 8 bases from J, the gap between germline ends came to 15 bases. CDR3 region: CASSHTGRSGYTF. CDR3 nucleotides: TGTGCCAGCAGTCATACAGGGCGGAGCGGCTACACCTTC.

A remark on this clonotype: The missing conserved phenylalanine or tryptophan at the end of this CDR3 makes a read error likely. CDR3 sequence (DNA): TGCAGCGGGGCCGGTTACAATGAGCAGTTCCTC. Protein sequence: CSGAGYNEQFL. The chain carries TRBV29-1 and TRBJ2-1; D is unresolved. V dropped 7 bases and J dropped 4 bases, with 8 bases sitting between them. The germline V gene encodes CDR1 SQVTM and CDR2 ANQGSEA. The CDR3 consists of 11 residues.

This clonotype appeared a few times. For the CDR3, the DNA is TGTGCCAGCAGTTTACTAGCGGGTCCTTACCAAGAGACCCAGTACTTC. Translating it yields CASSLLAGPYQETQYF. The chain couples TRBV12-3 or TRBV12-4 to TRBJ2-5, with TRBD2 identical over 8 bases. The J segment lost 0 bases and the V segment lost 2 bases, leaving 5 bases of the junction unmatched. The CDR3 contains 16 residues.

This clonotype was counted only a few times. This chain links TRBV6-2 or TRBV6-3 with TRBJ2-7; 8 nucleotides align to TRBD1. V shed 6 bases and J 2 bases; nucleotides not matched to a gene: 12. The length of the CDR3 is 16 residues. Looked up from germline, CDR1 is MNHEY and CDR2 is SVGEGT. The CDR3 protein is CASRPDPGQGAYEQYF. Here the CDR3 DNA reads TGTGCCAGCAGACCCGACCCCGGACAGGGAGCCTACGAGCAGTACTTC.

Details on this clonotype: Sequence at one end of the junction differs from germline and may be a read error. The chain joins TRBV6-1 to TRBJ2-2; D not resolved. In germline, CDR1 is MNHNS, CDR2 SASEGT. This CDR3 contains 14 residues. The CDR3 is CANSELTGTGELFF. The DNA of the CDR3 is TGTGCCAACAGTGAGTTGACGGGCACCGGGGAGCTGTTTTTT.

This clonotype was seen at least ten times. This chain joins TRBV20-1 and TRBJ2-3; D not resolved. Between the trimmed V and J ends, which lost 0 bases and 2 bases, there was a span of 6 bases. Germline lookup yields CDR1 DFQATT and CDR2 SNEGSKA (reference sequence). This CDR3 is 13 amino acids long. The CDR3: CSAREGYTDTQYF. CDR3 coding DNA: TGCAGTGCTAGAGAGGGCTACACAGATACGCAGTATTTT.

The genes are TRBV2 and TRBJ1-6; D unclear. The CDR3 loop spans 15 amino acids. Germline CDR1 SNHLY, CDR2 FYNNEI. V lost 2 bases, J lost 0 bases, and 5 bases lay in between. The CDR3 nucleotides are TGTGCCAGCAGTGAAAGAAGCTCCTATAATTCACCCCTCCACTTT. Amino acid sequence: CASSERSSYNSPLHF. Together with reference TRBV2 and TRBJ1-6, the CDR3 gives the full variable domain: EPEVTQTPSHQVTQMGQEVILRCVPISNHLYFYWYRQILGQKVEFLVSFYNNEISEKSEIFDDQFSVERPDGSNFTLKIRSTKLEDSAMYFCASSERSSYNSPLHFGNGTRLTVT.

This clonotype was seen at least ten times. This chain connects TRBV28 to TRBJ2-7; 10 nucleotides line up with TRBD2. The CDR3 length is 15 residues. The J segment lost 4 bases and the V segment lost 2 bases, leaving 5 bases of the junction unmatched. Looked up from germline, CDR1 is MDHEN and CDR2 is SYDVKM. CDR3 in amino acids: CASSLGGLAIYEQYF. The DNA for the CDR3 is TGTGCCAGCAGTTTAGGGGGACTAGCGATATACGAGCAGTACTTC.

The chain couples TRBV29-1 to TRBJ2-1, with D perhaps TRBD2 (6 bases). Germline CDR1 reads SQVTM; CDR2 reads ANQGSEA. This CDR3 comprises 14 residues. Deletions cut 8 bases from V and 8 bases from J, with 22 bases between. The CDR3, as DNA: TGCAGCTCGATCGGGACTCACGACGTCGATGAGCAGTTCTTC. Its translation is CSSIGTHDVDEQFF.

The chain carries TRBV5-1 and TRBJ2-2; D call uncertain. This CDR3 comprises 15 residues. Germline V gene data show CDR1 as SGHRS and CDR2 as YFSETQ. V lost 0 bases and J 5 bases, leaving 11 bases between the germline ends. CDR3 protein: CASSLVQTRTGELFF. Written as DNA, the CDR3 is TGCGCCAGCAGCTTGGTTCAGACTCGGACCGGGGAGCTGTTTTTT. Full variable domain (missing parts from reference TRBV5-1 and TRBJ2-2): KAGVTQTPRYLIKTRGQQVTLSCSPISGHRSVSWYQQTPGQGLQFLFEYFSETQRNKGNFPGRFSGRQFSNSRSEMNVSTLELGDSALYLCASSLVQTRTGELFFGEGSRLTVL.

The chain links TRBV12-3 or TRBV12-4 to TRBJ1-5; D might be TRBD1 (5 bases). Trimming took off 5 bases at V and 3 bases at J, with 20 bases between the two ends. The CDR3 loop spans 17 amino acids. The CDR3 region has the DNA TGTGCCAGCAGTGGGGCGAAGGACGGACCCTTCAATCAGCCCCAGCATTTT. This gives the protein CASSGAKDGPFNQPQHF.

The chain uses TRBV7-8 and TRBJ2-5; tentative D call: TRBD1 (7 bases). Germline lookup yields CDR1 SGHVS and CDR2 FQNEAQ. Trimming pared 0 bases from V and 2 bases from J, leaving 13 bases between. The CDR3 consists of 16 residues. The CDR3 here is CASSLAAGGGQETQYF. CDR3 coding DNA: TGTGCCAGCAGCTTAGCCGCAGGGGGAGGACAAGAGACCCAGTACTTC.

In this sample, this clonotype turned up a few times. The chain employs TRBV7-9 and TRBJ2-7, with TRBD2 matching 12 bases. Germline V gene lookup returns CDR1 SEHNR and CDR2 FQNEAQ (reference sequence). V shed 5 bases, J shed 7 bases, and the junction held 6 bases outside the gene matches. The CDR3 totals 14 residues. In nucleotides, the CDR3 is TGTGCCAGCAGCCCGGTGACTAGCGGGAGTGAGCAGTACTTC. It specifies CASSPVTSGSEQYF.